Sequencing of this T cell receptor beta chain was carried out in a study of OX40 agonist ivuxolimab in advanced cancers. Study information: Across the patients, intravenous ivuxolimab was delivered every 2 weeks at 0.01 to 10 mg/kg.

Clones were sequenced by immunoSEQ multiplex PCR, and TCRdb holds only the in-frame ones, with some missing. The sample yields about 48,000 clones, more than 75% seen once. In the case of this clone: Its antigen remains unidentified.

Study conclusions and caveats: More expanded clones were found, on average, in CD8+ than in CD4+ T cells. There were also nonresponders showing low normalized T-cell clonal expansion. Patients who responded partially at 0.1-3.0 mg/kg showed clonal expansion ranking among the lowest.

CDR3 length: 14 amino acids. Germline CDR1 is MNHEY and CDR2 is SVGAGI. V lost 6 bases and J 6 bases, leaving 18 bases between the germline ends. The chain has TRBV6-5 and TRBJ2-7; no firm D call. The input for sequencing was CD4+ or CD8+ T cells sorted from blood, taken in a trial of the OX40 agonist ivuxolimab. This TCR was sampled from an adult with an advanced solid tumor such as melanoma, head and neck, liver or kidney cancer. The CDR3 is CASRTPLEAREQYF. As DNA, the CDR3 is TGTGCCAGCAGAACTCCTCTCGAGGCGCGCGAGCAGTACTTC.